This T cell receptor (beta chain) was sequenced during a study of breast tumors, draining lymph nodes, adjacent tissues (dated by TCRdb to 2016 to 2018). With regard to the full study: In breast cancer patients, the study compared the TCR beta repertoires of tumor, adjacent nontumor tissue and axillary lymph nodes. The study was designed to assess the relationships and possible T-cell exchange between tumor, surrounding tissue and draining lymph node repertoires in human breast cancer. The research as a whole found: Rather than being directly demonstrated, the conclusion that tumor T cells originate in lymph nodes was presented as consistent with a hypothesis. Tumor and nontumor tissue repertoires were found to be significantly more similar in luminal-like than in basal-like breast cancer. The data were judged consistent with most tumor T cells deriving from the lymph node and then expanding within tumor tissue. Tumors showed preferential V and J gene usage, and their T-cell repertoire diversity fell below that of lymph nodes yet above that of nontumor tissue.

The sequencer listed for this sample is Illumina HiSeq 2000. Multiplex PCR amplification was used to build the TCR beta chain libraries. The amplified TCR beta chain products were analyzed by high-throughput sequencing. Clones were called with MiXCR by TCRdb after fastp trimmed the public reads at Q25, and only in-frame beta chains were retained. Rows are combined by CDR3 protein, so each entry shows the most common genes and DNA. In this sample the table shows 150,000 to 200,000 distinct CDR3 sequences, 30% to 40% of which occur a single time. About 3.8% of the sample is in the top ten clones. Lymph node samples were obtained from the axillary draining lymph nodes of breast cancer patients. Concerning this clonotype: The specificity of this receptor is unknown. Base quality data are lacking; no much larger clone is found one base away.

Specimen: axillary lymph node tissue. The clonotype comes from a female donor with breast cancer. Some clones in this sample may be carry-over from other donors' samples.

The DNA reads TGTGCCACCAGTGATACGCGACAGGGGGCAAGTGAAAAACTGTTTTTT. The resulting protein is CATSDTRQGASEKLFF. The sequence is built from TRBV24-1 and TRBJ1-4; 10 bases in between match TRBD1. The CDR3 runs 16 residues from the cysteine to the phenylalanine. Only CDR3 DNA remains: 48 bases, in frame from the first base. The germline V gene provides CDR1 KGHDR and CDR2 SFDVKD. After removal of 3 bases from V and 7 bases from J, the junction retains 7 bases not matched to a gene.